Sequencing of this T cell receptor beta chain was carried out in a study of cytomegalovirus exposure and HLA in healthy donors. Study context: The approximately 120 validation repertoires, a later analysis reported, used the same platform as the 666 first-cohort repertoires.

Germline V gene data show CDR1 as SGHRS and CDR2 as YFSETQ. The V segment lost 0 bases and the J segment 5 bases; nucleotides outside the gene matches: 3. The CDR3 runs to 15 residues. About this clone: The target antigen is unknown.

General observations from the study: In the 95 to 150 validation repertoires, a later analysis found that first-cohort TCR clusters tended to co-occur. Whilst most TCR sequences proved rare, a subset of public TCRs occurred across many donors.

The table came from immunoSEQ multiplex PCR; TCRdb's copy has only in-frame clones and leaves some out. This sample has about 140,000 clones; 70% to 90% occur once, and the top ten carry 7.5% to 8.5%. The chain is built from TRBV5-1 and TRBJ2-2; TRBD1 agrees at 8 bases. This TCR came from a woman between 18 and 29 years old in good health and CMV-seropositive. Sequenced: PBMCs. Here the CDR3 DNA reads TGCGCCAGCAGCTTGGGGACAGGGCAGACCGGGGAGCTGTTTTTT. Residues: CASSLGTGQTGELFF.